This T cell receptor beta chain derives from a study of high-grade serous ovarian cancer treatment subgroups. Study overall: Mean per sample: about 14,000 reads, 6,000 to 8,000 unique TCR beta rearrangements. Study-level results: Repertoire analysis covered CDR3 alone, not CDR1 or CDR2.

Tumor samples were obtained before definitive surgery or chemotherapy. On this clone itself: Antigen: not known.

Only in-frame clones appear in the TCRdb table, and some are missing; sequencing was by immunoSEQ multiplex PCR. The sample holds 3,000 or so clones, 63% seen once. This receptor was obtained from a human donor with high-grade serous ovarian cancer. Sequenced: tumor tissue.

The CDR3 DNA is TGTGCCAGTAGTAGGGGGGAATACGAGCAGTACTTC. This codes for CASSRGEYEQYF. The V call is TRBV19, the J call TRBJ2-7; tentative D call: TRBD2 (6 bases). Germline loops: CDR1 LNHDA, CDR2 SQIVND (reference sequence). The CDR3 consists of 12 residues. V lost 4 bases, J lost 4 bases, and 8 bases lay in between.